A selection of T cell receptor beta chains follows, all from one sample in a study of blood T cell repertoires in COVID-19. The data were produced by immunoSEQ multiplex PCR, yet TCRdb's version contains in-frame clones alone and is incomplete. The sample contains about 180,000 clones, approximately 85% of which appear only once. Sample: peripheral blood. All receptors derive from a man in his sixties with acute or convalescent COVID-19. The CDR3 runs from the conserved cysteine through the conserved F or W. Fields, in order: V gene, clone size, J gene, D gene, CDR3 DNA, CDR3 protein. The D gene is left open where the match is weak. Not every row has a clone size; where given, it reads once, few, many or a size class.

TRBV18,NA,TRBJ2-7,TRBD2,TGTGCCAGCTCCCGGGAGGGTTTCTACGAGCAGTACTTC,CASSREGFYEQYF
TRBV7-2,NA,TRBJ2-5,NA,TGTGCCAGCAGCGATTGGGCGAGACAAGAGACCCAGTACTTC,CASSDWARQETQYF
TRBV6-5,NA,TRBJ1-4,NA,TGTGCCAGCAGACTTCACGAACCTTCTAATGAAAAACTGTTTTTT,CASRLHEPSNEKLFF
TRBV7-9,few,TRBJ2-7,TRBD2,TGTGCCAGCAGCTTATCTCTAGCGGGGCCCTACGAGCAGTACTTC,CASSLSLAGPYEQYF
TRBV7-3,NA,TRBJ2-1,TRBD2,TGTGCCAGCAGCCCAAAAACTAGCGGGATTGGGTACAATGAGCAGTTCTTC,CASSPKTSGIGYNEQFF
TRBV5-1,NA,TRBJ2-7,TRBD2,TGCGCCAGCAGCTTGAACCCTAGCGGCTACGAGCAGTACTTC,CASSLNPSGYEQYF
TRBV4-1,NA,TRBJ1-4,TRBD1,TGCGCCAGCAGCCAAGATCGCCACAGGGGCACAACTAATGAAAAACTGTTTTTT,CASSQDRHRGTTNEKLFF
TRBV5-1,NA,TRBJ2-1,NA,TGCGCCAGCATCCTGGACCCGGGGAATGAGCAGTTCTTC,CASILDPGNEQFF
TRBV11-1,NA,TRBJ2-1,TRBD2,TGTGCCAGCAGCCCCCGACTAGCGGTCTACAATGAGCAGTTCTTC,CASSPRLAVYNEQFF
TRBV28,few,TRBJ1-1,NA,TGTGCCAGCAGGCGGAACACTGAAGCTTTCTTT,CASRRNTEAFF
TRBV19,NA,TRBJ2-1,NA,TGTGCCAGTAGTATAGATTGGGGGGGGCACAATGAGCAGTTCTTC,CASSIDWGGHNEQFF
TRBV6-2/TRBV6-3,NA,TRBJ2-2,TRBD2,TGTGCCAGCAGTATGCTAGCGGGAAACACCGGGGAGCTGTTTTTT,CASSMLAGNTGELFF
TRBV4-1,NA,TRBJ1-6,NA,TGCGCCAGCAGCCAAGATAGGAGAATGTCCTATAATTCACCCCTCCACTTT,CASSQDRRMSYNSPLHF
TRBV7-9,NA,TRBJ2-2,NA,TGTGCCAGCAGCGAGACTGGCCGGGAGCTGTTTTTT,CASSETGRELFF
TRBV7-2,NA,TRBJ2-3,NA,TGTGCCAGCAGCTTAGCGGCGAGGGCCACTAGCACAGATACGCAGTATTTT,CASSLAARATSTDTQYF
TRBV28,NA,TRBJ1-1,NA,TGTGCCAGCAGTCCCCTAAACACTGAAGCTTTCTTT,CASSPLNTEAFF
TRBV10-3,NA,TRBJ1-1,NA,TGTGCCATCAGCCAGGCGGGAGAAGCTTTCTTT,CAISQAGEAFF
TRBV9,NA,TRBJ2-1,NA,TGTGCCAGCAGCCCCGACACTCGGGGCTACAATGAGCAGTTCTTC,CASSPDTRGYNEQFF
TRBV28,NA,TRBJ2-2,TRBD2,TGTGCCAGCAGTTTTAGACTGACTAGCGTCTACACCGGGGAGCTGTTTTTT,CASSFRLTSVYTGELFF
TRBV6-5,once,TRBJ1-5,TRBD1,TGTGCCAGCACCAAACAGGCAGGGGGGAATCAGCCCCAGCATTTT,CASTKQAGGNQPQHF
TRBV27,NA,TRBJ2-3,TRBD1,TGTGCCAGCAGTCCCTGGACAGGGACAACTCCCAGCACAGATACGCAGTATTTT,CASSPWTGTTPSTDTQYF
TRBV28,NA,TRBJ2-7,NA,TGTGCCAGCAGTTTAGGAGGGTTCGAGCAGTACTTC,CASSLGGFEQYF
TRBV6-5,NA,TRBJ1-5,TRBD1,TGTGCCAGCAGTTACTCCGGACAGGGGAGCCAGCCCCAGCATTTT,CASSYSGQGSQPQHF
TRBV5-1,NA,TRBJ2-5,NA,TGCGCCAGCAGCTTGGCAGGTCGAGAAGAGACCCAGTACTTC,CASSLAGREETQYF
TRBV18,few,TRBJ2-1,NA,TGTGCCAGCTCACCGGCAAGTGACAATGAGCAGTTCTTC,CASSPASDNEQFF
TRBV10-2,NA,TRBJ1-3,NA,TGCGCCAGCAGTGTGGACCCGGGGGGCACCATATATTTT,CASSVDPGGTIYF
TRBV7-3,NA,TRBJ2-3,TRBD2,TGTGCCAGCAGCCGTACCCGCGGGGGTTCAGATACGCAGTATTTT,CASSRTRGGSDTQYF
TRBV7-7,NA,TRBJ2-2,NA,TGTGCTAGCAGCCCTATCGGGGGTAGCGGCACCGGGGAGCTGTTTTTT,CASSPIGGSGTGELFF
TRBV10-1,NA,TRBJ2-3,NA,TGCGCCAGCAGTGCAAGGGACTGGAGTCATAATACGCAGTATTTT,CASSARDWSHNTQYF
TRBV5-1,NA,TRBJ2-1,NA,TGCGCCAGCAGCTTGGGGGCGGGAAACAATGAGCAGTTCTTC,CASSLGAGNNEQFF
TRBV5-1,NA,TRBJ2-1,NA,TGCGCCAGCAGCTTGGAGGTTTTAGCCAATGAGCAGTTCTTC,CASSLEVLANEQFF
TRBV5-1,NA,TRBJ2-7,TRBD1,TGCGCCAGCAGCTTGGGTTCAGGGGGTAGCTACGAGCAGTACTTC,CASSLGSGGSYEQYF
TRBV5-6,NA,TRBJ2-2,TRBD1,TGTGCCAGCAGCTTGATTGGGTTTGTAGGGGGCGCCGCCGGGGAGCTGTTTTTT,CASSLIGFVGGAAGELFF
TRBV5-1,NA,TRBJ2-1,TRBD1,TGCGCCAGCAGCCAGGGGGCTAGAATGGATGAGCAGTTCTTC,CASSQGARMDEQFF
TRBV4-3,NA,TRBJ2-3,NA,TGCGCCAGCAGCCAAGATCGACAGATGCGCACAGATACGCAGTATTTT,CASSQDRQMRTDTQYF
TRBV4-2,NA,TRBJ2-1,TRBD2,TGTGCCAGCAGCCAAGATCTCTGGGCTAGCGGTTCGTACAATGAGCAGTTCTTC,CASSQDLWASGSYNEQFF
TRBV7-8,NA,TRBJ2-5,NA,TGTGCCAGCAGCCCGATTGCGAAAGTAGAGACCCAGTACTTC,CASSPIAKVETQYF
TRBV28,few,TRBJ1-5,TRBD1,TGTGCCAGCAGTACGGGACAGGGGCACCAGCCCCAGCATTTT,CASSTGQGHQPQHF
TRBV7-3,NA,TRBJ2-4,TRBD1,TGTGCCAGCAGCTTAAGTTTGGGGACAGATAAAAACATTCAGTACTTC,CASSLSLGTDKNIQYF
TRBV2,NA,TRBJ2-7,TRBD1,TGTGCCAGCAGTGAACCGACAGGGTTAACCTACGAGCAGTACTTC,CASSEPTGLTYEQYF
TRBV2,few,TRBJ1-1,TRBD1,TGTGCCAGCAGGGGACAGGGGGCGAGGAACACTGAAGCTTTCTTT,CASRGQGARNTEAFF
TRBV29-1,NA,TRBJ1-3,TRBD1,TGCAGCGGCAAGTCCGGGACAGGGAATGGAAACACCATATATTTT,CSGKSGTGNGNTIYF
TRBV21-1,NA,TRBJ2-3,NA,TGTGCCACCGAACGGCTAGCGGGAGTCATAGGCACAGATACGCAGTATTTT,CATERLAGVIGTDTQYF
TRBV18,once,TRBJ2-1,NA,TGTGCCAGCTCACCACCCTCGGGGGAGGCCATCCGTGAGCAGTTCTTC,CASSPPSGEAIREQFF
TRBV5-1,NA,TRBJ2-1,TRBD2,TGCGCCAGCAGCCTCGGGACTAGCGGGAATCTAGATGAGCAGTTCTTC,CASSLGTSGNLDEQFF
TRBV5-1,NA,TRBJ2-7,TRBD2,TGCGCCAGTTGTACTAGCGCACCCTACGAGCAGTACTTC,CASCTSAPYEQYF
TRBV29-1,NA,TRBJ2-1,NA,TGCAGCGCCCGGGGCAGGCGGGACGTGAACAATGAGCAGTTCTTC,CSARGRRDVNNEQFF
TRBV10-3,NA,TRBJ2-2,NA,TGTGCCATCAGTGGGGGGAGGAGCACCGGGGAGCTGTTTTTT,CAISGGRSTGELFF
TRBV11-2,NA,TRBJ2-7,TRBD2,TGTGCCAGCAGCTCGTGGACTAGCCCTATCTCCTACGAGCAGTACTTC,CASSSWTSPISYEQYF
TRBV6-5,NA,TRBJ1-1,NA,TGTGCCAGCATGAGATATGAAGCTTTCTTT,CASMRYEAFF
TRBV19,NA,TRBJ2-7,TRBD2,TGTGCCAGTTCCCGAGCGGGAGGGCCTCACGAGCAGTACTTC,CASSRAGGPHEQYF